Listed here are 14 T cell receptor beta chains from one sample, sequenced in a study of T cells in Graves' hyperthyroidism and ophthalmopathy. RNA transcripts yielded amplified TCR beta CDR3 regions. HTBI primers drove first-round RT-PCR of the TCR CDR3. TCRdb reprocessed the multiplex PCR reads via MiXCR and lists one record per CDR3 protein. In the table there are about 580,000 distinct CDR3 sequences, 46% of which are singletons. The sequenced material came from peripheral blood or thyroid tissue (not recorded which). These receptors originate from a young woman with Graves' hyperthyroidism.

For this clonotype: The conserved closing phenylalanine or tryptophan is absent in this CDR3, likely reflecting a read error. Because the CDR3's place on the DNA is in doubt, the DNA is left out and the CDR3 is given as listed by TCRdb. The chain employs TRBV7-9 and TRBJ1-1; TRBD1 is the table's D call and was not checked against the DNA. Germline V gene lookup returns CDR1 SEHNR and CDR2 FQNEAQ (reference sequence). The CDR3 is 9 amino acids long, termini counted. CDR3 in amino acids: CASSFEGGA.

In this sample, this clonotype is medium-sized. The rearrangement uses TRBV10-3 and TRBJ1-5, with a tentative D call TRBD1 (6 bases). Germline V lookup: CDR1 ENHRY, CDR2 SYGVKD. The length of the CDR3 is 13 residues. V lost 6 bases and J lost 6, with 12 bases in between. The CDR3 sequence is CAIRDRTTQPQHF. CDR3 nucleotide sequence: TGTGCCATCAGAGACAGGACCACTCAGCCCCAGCATTTT.

The chain links TRBV13 to TRBJ2-7; no definite D call. The germline CDR1 and CDR2 sequences are PRHDT and FYEKMQ (reference sequence). Trimming stripped 0 bases from V and 6 bases from J, with 15 bases between. The CDR3 has 15 residues. For the CDR3, the DNA is TGTGCCAGCAGCTTAGGTGGGTCAGGACGGGTCGAGCAGTACTTC. It yields the protein CASSLGGSGRVEQYF.

This chain links TRBV11-2 with TRBJ1-5, with D unclear. Deletions cut 5 bases from V and 0 bases from J, with 17 bases between. Per the germline V gene, CDR1 is SGHAT and CDR2 is FQNNGV. The CDR3 extends over 17 amino acids. For the CDR3, the DNA is TGTGCCAGCAGCAAAGAGGGTCGATGGTATAGCAATCAGCCCCAGCATTTT. It specifies CASSKEGRWYSNQPQHF.

V is TRBV12-3 or TRBV12-4 and J is TRBJ2-7; D may be TRBD2 (5 bases). The better agreement between TRBJ2-1 and the DNA end casts doubt on the J call. CDR3 length: 12 residues. The DNA for the CDR3 is TGTGCCAGCAGTGAGGGTCTCAATGAGCAGTTCTTC. Its translation: CASSEGLNEQFF.

The chain couples TRBV9 to TRBJ1-2, with 8 nucleotides matching TRBD1. With V trimmed by 2 bases and J by 4 bases, 7 bases remained unmatched. This CDR3 region has 15 residues. Germline CDR1 is SGDLS and CDR2 is YYNGEE. CDR3 region: CASSVTGTGGYGYTF. CDR3 DNA: TGTGCCAGCAGCGTGACCGGGACAGGCGGCTATGGCTACACCTTC.

The CDR3, as DNA: TGTGCCACCAGTGATAGTCTAGTTCCAGATACGCAGTATTTT. Encoded protein: CATSDSLVPDTQYF. The V gene is TRBV24-1, the J gene TRBJ2-3; no definite D call. The V and J ends lost 3 bases and 4 bases respectively, with 10 bases between them. The germline V gene has CDR1 KGHDR and CDR2 SFDVKD. The CDR3 is 14 residues long.

The chain links TRBV2 to TRBJ2-3, with D uncertain. The CDR3 has 14 amino acids. Germline CDR1 reads SNHLY; CDR2 reads FYNNEI. With 4 bases removed from V and 4 bases from J, the gap between germline ends came to 12 bases. This CDR3 reads CASSARKGPDTQYF. CDR3 nucleotides: TGTGCCAGCAGTGCCCGGAAAGGGCCAGATACGCAGTATTTT.

A note on this clonotype: This may be a read error, as it is one base from a much larger clone. The J gene is TRBJ1-4, the V gene TRBV12-3 or TRBV12-4, with unresolved D. Trimming pared 11 bases from V and 8 bases from J, leaving 15 bases between. This CDR3 spans 12 amino acids. The CDR3 is CAARREDEKLFF. The CDR3 DNA reads TGTGCCGCCCGTAGGGAAGACGAAAAACTGTTTTTT.

This clonotype was seen ten or more times. The rearrangement links TRBV24-1 to TRBJ1-4; D remains unclear. The CDR3 has 11 amino acids. Per germline, CDR1 KGHDR and CDR2 SFDVKD. V lost 2 bases, J lost 8 bases, and 2 bases lay in between. This chain's CDR3 is CATSDSEKLFF. The CDR3, as DNA: TGTGCCACCAGTGATTCCGAAAAACTGTTTTTT.

This chain's CDR3 is CAARTTEGAGYTF. The CDR3 region has the DNA TGTGCCGCACGAACTACGGAAGGGGCTGGCTACACCTTC. The chain links TRBV27 to TRBJ1-2, with a weak D call TRBD1 (5 bases). V lost 11 bases and J 7 bases, leaving 20 bases between the germline ends. CDR3 length: 13 residues. Germline CDR1 is MNHEY and CDR2 is SMNVEV (reference sequence).

The rearrangement uses TRBV4-3 and TRBJ1-4, with 9 bases fitting TRBD1. Unmatched junction bases numbered 13, after V lost 4 bases and J lost 7 bases. CDR1 is LGHNA, CDR2 YSLEER, per germline. The CDR3 is 17 amino acids. CDR3 DNA sequence: TGCGCCAGCAGCCCCTCTATCGCGGGACAGGGAGGTGAAAAACTGTTTTTT. It encodes CASSPSIAGQGGEKLFF.

V usage is TRBV10-3 and J usage is TRBJ1-1, with 8 bases fitting TRBD1. The CDR3 is 14 residues long. V lost 8 bases and J lost 4; bases outside the gene matches: 9. Germline V CDR1 and CDR2: ENHRY, SYGVKD. The CDR3 nucleotides read TGTGCCATCGGGGCGGGACAGGAGGGCACTGAAGCTTTCTTT. Amino acids: CAIGAGQEGTEAFF.

The sample holds a few counts of this clonotype. J is TRBJ2-7 and V is TRBV10-3; the D call may be TRBD1 or TRBD2 (5 bases each). TRBJ2-1 explains the end of the DNA better; the J call may be wrong. The CDR3 length is 12 residues. CDR1 is ENHRY, CDR2 SYGVKD, per germline. The CDR3 coding sequence is TGTGCCATCAGTGAGTCGGAGAGGGGGCAGTTCTTC. This sequence encodes CAISESERGQFF.